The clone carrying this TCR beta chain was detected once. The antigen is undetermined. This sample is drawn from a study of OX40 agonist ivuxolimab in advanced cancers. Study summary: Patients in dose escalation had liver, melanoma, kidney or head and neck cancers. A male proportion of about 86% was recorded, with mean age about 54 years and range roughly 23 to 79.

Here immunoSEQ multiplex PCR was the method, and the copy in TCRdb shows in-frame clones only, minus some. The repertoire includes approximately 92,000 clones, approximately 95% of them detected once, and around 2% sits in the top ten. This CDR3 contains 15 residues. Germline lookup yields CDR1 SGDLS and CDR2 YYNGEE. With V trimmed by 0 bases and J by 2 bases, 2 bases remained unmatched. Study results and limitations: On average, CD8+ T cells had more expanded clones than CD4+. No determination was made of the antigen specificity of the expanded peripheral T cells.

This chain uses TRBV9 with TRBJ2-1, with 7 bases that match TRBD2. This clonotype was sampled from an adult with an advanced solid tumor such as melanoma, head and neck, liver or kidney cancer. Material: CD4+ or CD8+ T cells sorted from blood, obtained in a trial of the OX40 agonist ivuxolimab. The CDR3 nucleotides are TGTGCCAGCAGCGTAGACGGGAGGACCTACAATGAGCAGTTCTTC. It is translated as CASSVDGRTYNEQFF.